These 2 T cell receptor beta chains were all obtained from the same sample, sequenced in a study of blood T cell repertoires in COVID-19. Method: immunoSEQ multiplex PCR; TCRdb's copy keeps in-frame clones and lacks some. The data show about 160,000 clones, approximately 91% seen once. Material for sequencing was peripheral blood. The receptors were sampled from a man aged 18 to 30 with acute or convalescent COVID-19.

The CDR3 is CASRLAGVGETQYF. The CDR3 DNA reads as TGCGCCAGCAGATTAGCGGGGGTAGGGGAGACCCAGTACTTC. The rearrangement joins TRBV10-2 to TRBJ2-5; 9 bases match TRBD2. J gave up 5 bases and V 6 bases, and 7 bases lay outside the gene matches. The CDR3 totals 14 residues. Germline V gene lookup returns CDR1 WSHSY and CDR2 SAAADI.

J is TRBJ2-2 and V is TRBV6-5; maybe TRBD2 (5 bases). V was clipped by 6 bases and J by 3 bases, with 11 bases between them. Per the germline V gene, CDR1 is MNHEY and CDR2 is SVGAGI. The CDR3 spans 14 residues. DNA for the CDR3: TGTGCCAGCAGGCTGGCGAGGGACACCGGGGAGCTGTTTTTT. Its protein is CASRLARDTGELFF.